This T cell receptor beta chain originates from a study of T cell responses to AZD1222 COVID-19 vaccine. Findings and caveats of the study: Donors skewed white British and female; clonal diversity was possibly underestimated. In all cases, repertoires were sampled only after the peak T cell response. Of spike-specific TCRs, nearly half reportedly target regions left unmutated in variants. A rise in Spike-specific TCR breadth and depth followed two AZD1222 doses.

Profiling relied on immunoSEQ multiplex PCR, and the TCRdb table lists in-frame clones only, not all of them. Altogether tens of thousands of clones are present, 70% to 90% being singletons, with the ten largest covering about 10%. This clone was seen just once. Its matching antigen is unknown. Germline CDR1 and CDR2: MNHEY and SMNVEV (reference sequence). Trimming cost V 6 bases and J 5 bases; bases outside gene matches: 14. This CDR3 comprises 16 residues. J is TRBJ2-7 and V is TRBV27, with 9 bases aligning to TRBD1. Sequenced material: peripheral blood, taken on day 0 of AZD1222 vaccination. The sequence derives from an adult in good health. CDR3: CASRQVGTGFRDEQYF. The CDR3 DNA reads TGTGCCAGCAGGCAAGTTGGGACAGGGTTTCGGGACGAGCAGTACTTC.